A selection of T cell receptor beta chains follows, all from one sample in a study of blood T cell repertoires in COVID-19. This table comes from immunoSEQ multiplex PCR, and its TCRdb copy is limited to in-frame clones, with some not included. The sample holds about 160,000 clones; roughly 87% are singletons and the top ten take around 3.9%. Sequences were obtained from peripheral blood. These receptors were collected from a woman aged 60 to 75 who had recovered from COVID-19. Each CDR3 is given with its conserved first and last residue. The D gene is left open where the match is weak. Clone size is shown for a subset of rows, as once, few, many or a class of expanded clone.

cdr3_nt: TGTGCCAGCAGCGTAATGTCGAGTAACTCCTACAATGAGCAGTTCTTC
cdr3_aa: CASSVMSSNSYNEQFF
cdr3_length: 16
v_call: TRBV9
clone_size: NA
d_call: NA
j_call: TRBJ2-1

cdr3_nt: TGTGCCACCAGTGAACTAGGACAGGGCCGCTACACCTTC
cdr3_aa: CATSELGQGRYTF
cdr3_length: 13
v_call: TRBV24-1
clone_size: NA
d_call: TRBD1
j_call: TRBJ1-2

cdr3_nt: TGCGCCAGCAGCTTGAGCTCGGAAGGACTAGTCAGGTACGAGCAGTACTTC
cdr3_aa: CASSLSSEGLVRYEQYF
cdr3_length: 17
v_call: TRBV5-1
clone_size: NA
d_call: TRBD2
j_call: TRBJ2-7

cdr3_nt: TGTGCCAGTAGTCCACGACAGGGGACGAATCAGCCCCAGCATTTT
cdr3_aa: CASSPRQGTNQPQHF
cdr3_length: 15
v_call: TRBV19
clone_size: NA
d_call: TRBD1
j_call: TRBJ1-5

cdr3_nt: TGTGCCAGCAGCTCATCAGTCATTCGCACAGATACGCAGTATTTT
cdr3_aa: CASSSSVIRTDTQYF
cdr3_length: 15
v_call: TRBV7-2
clone_size: few
d_call: NA
j_call: TRBJ2-3

cdr3_nt: TGCGCCAGCAGCCCAGGACTAGCGGGCCTCAGCACAGATACGCAGTATTTT
cdr3_aa: CASSPGLAGLSTDTQYF
cdr3_length: 17
v_call: TRBV5-1
clone_size: few
d_call: TRBD2
j_call: TRBJ2-3

cdr3_nt: TGCGCCAGCAGCTCGGGGGTCTATGAGCAGTTCTTC
cdr3_aa: CASSSGVYEQFF
cdr3_length: 12
v_call: TRBV5-1
clone_size: NA
d_call: NA
j_call: TRBJ2-1

cdr3_nt: TGTGCCAGCTCCTCGGGCAGGGATCAGCCCCAGCATTTT
cdr3_aa: CASSSGRDQPQHF
cdr3_length: 13
v_call: TRBV18
clone_size: NA
d_call: NA
j_call: TRBJ1-5

cdr3_nt: TGTGCCAGCAGATCCCCTAGCCCCGGGGAGACCCAGTACTTC
cdr3_aa: CASRSPSPGETQYF
cdr3_length: 14
v_call: TRBV7-6
clone_size: once
d_call: NA
j_call: TRBJ2-5

cdr3_nt: TGTGCCAGCAGCTTGGTTACAGGGATCGGTCAGCCCCAGCATTTT
cdr3_aa: CASSLVTGIGQPQHF
cdr3_length: 15
v_call: TRBV7-8
clone_size: NA
d_call: NA
j_call: TRBJ1-5

cdr3_nt: TGTGCCAGCAGCTTGGTAGGGAGGCCTGGAGCTTTCTTT
cdr3_aa: CASSLVGRPGAFF
cdr3_length: 13
v_call: TRBV5-5
clone_size: NA
d_call: NA
j_call: TRBJ1-1

cdr3_nt: TGTGCCAGCAGCTTAAGATCAGGGTCCTCCTACAATGAGCAGTTCTTC
cdr3_aa: CASSLRSGSSYNEQFF
cdr3_length: 16
v_call: TRBV7-3
clone_size: NA
d_call: NA
j_call: TRBJ2-1

cdr3_nt: TGTGCCAGCAGCTTGCTAGGGGGGGCCGGTCGGTACGAGCAGTACTTC
cdr3_aa: CASSLLGGAGRYEQYF
cdr3_length: 16
v_call: TRBV5-5
clone_size: NA
d_call: NA
j_call: TRBJ2-7

cdr3_nt: TGTGCCAGCAGTTCCTCGGACAGGGGACGTGGAAACACCATATATTTT
cdr3_aa: CASSSSDRGRGNTIYF
cdr3_length: 16
v_call: TRBV28
clone_size: few
d_call: TRBD1
j_call: TRBJ1-3

cdr3_nt: TGTGCCTGCCATTTGGGACAGGGTCGTTTGGGGGAGCTGTTTTTT
cdr3_aa: CACHLGQGRLGELFF
cdr3_length: 15
v_call: TRBV7-9
clone_size: NA
d_call: TRBD1
j_call: TRBJ2-2

cdr3_nt: TGCGCCAGCAGTGCATCTAGCGGGGGATCAGATACGCAGTATTTT
cdr3_aa: CASSASSGGSDTQYF
cdr3_length: 15
v_call: TRBV10-2
clone_size: NA
d_call: TRBD2
j_call: TRBJ2-3

cdr3_nt: TGTGCCAGCAGCGAAGGGGTTGGGACAGGGGATGAAAAACTGTTTTTT
cdr3_aa: CASSEGVGTGDEKLFF
cdr3_length: 16
v_call: TRBV2
clone_size: few
d_call: TRBD1
j_call: TRBJ1-4

cdr3_nt: TGTGCCAGCAGAGGGACAGGGGGCGCAAATCAGCCCCAGCATTTT
cdr3_aa: CASRGTGGANQPQHF
cdr3_length: 15
v_call: TRBV6-6
clone_size: NA
d_call: TRBD1
j_call: TRBJ1-5

cdr3_nt: TGTGCCAGCAGTTTCAACTCCAACTATGGCTACACCTTC
cdr3_aa: CASSFNSNYGYTF
cdr3_length: 13
v_call: TRBV12-3/TRBV12-4
clone_size: NA
d_call: NA
j_call: TRBJ1-2

cdr3_nt: TGCGCCAGCAGCGGTAGCGGGGGGACTGAGCAGTTCTTC
cdr3_aa: CASSGSGGTEQFF
cdr3_length: 13
v_call: TRBV4-3
clone_size: NA
d_call: TRBD2
j_call: TRBJ2-1

cdr3_nt: TGCGCCAGCAGCACCACCGGGACAGATAATTCACCCCTCCACTTT
cdr3_aa: CASSTTGTDNSPLHF
cdr3_length: 15
v_call: TRBV5-1
clone_size: NA
d_call: TRBD1
j_call: TRBJ1-6

cdr3_nt: TGTGCCAGTAGTATCGGTGGCGGGGGAAACCAAGAGACCCAGTACTTC
cdr3_aa: CASSIGGGGNQETQYF
cdr3_length: 16
v_call: TRBV19
clone_size: NA
d_call: TRBD2
j_call: TRBJ2-5

cdr3_nt: TGTGCCAGCAGTCTAAGCGACAGGGCCTCTGGCTACACCTTC
cdr3_aa: CASSLSDRASGYTF
cdr3_length: 14
v_call: TRBV28
clone_size: NA
d_call: TRBD1
j_call: TRBJ1-2

cdr3_nt: TGTGCCAGCAGATGGACAGGGGCACCGCAGCCCCAGCATTTT
cdr3_aa: CASRWTGAPQPQHF
cdr3_length: 14
v_call: TRBV28
clone_size: once
d_call: TRBD1
j_call: TRBJ1-5

cdr3_nt: TGTGCCAGCAGTTTACGCTTTTTCCGGACAGGGATCTCTGGGGCCAACGTCCTGACTTTC
cdr3_aa: CASSLRFFRTGISGANVLTF
cdr3_length: 20
v_call: TRBV28
clone_size: once
d_call: TRBD1
j_call: TRBJ2-6

cdr3_nt: TGTGCCAGCAGCCAAGATCAGGGCGGGGGGTTTACAGATACGCAGTATTTT
cdr3_aa: CASSQDQGGGFTDTQYF
cdr3_length: 17
v_call: TRBV3-1/TRBV3-2
clone_size: NA
d_call: TRBD2
j_call: TRBJ2-3

cdr3_nt: TGTGCCAGCAGCTTCCCGGGAGGGTTGGGGGAGCAGTACTTC
cdr3_aa: CASSFPGGLGEQYF
cdr3_length: 14
v_call: TRBV5-4
clone_size: once
d_call: TRBD2
j_call: TRBJ2-7

cdr3_nt: TGTGCCAGCAGCCGGGGGCAAGAGACCCAGTACTTC
cdr3_aa: CASSRGQETQYF
cdr3_length: 12
v_call: TRBV7-9
clone_size: NA
d_call: NA
j_call: TRBJ2-5

cdr3_nt: TGCGCCAGCAGCTTGAAGTTAGACACTGAAGCTTTCTTT
cdr3_aa: CASSLKLDTEAFF
cdr3_length: 13
v_call: TRBV5-1
clone_size: NA
d_call: NA
j_call: TRBJ1-1

cdr3_nt: TGTGCCAGCAGCGTTTTAGGGACAGGGGTCACTGAAGCTTTCTTT
cdr3_aa: CASSVLGTGVTEAFF
cdr3_length: 15
v_call: TRBV9
clone_size: NA
d_call: TRBD1
j_call: TRBJ1-1

cdr3_nt: TGTGCCAGCAGTGCAGGGGACTATGGCTACACCTTC
cdr3_aa: CASSAGDYGYTF
cdr3_length: 12
v_call: TRBV28
clone_size: NA
d_call: NA
j_call: TRBJ1-2

cdr3_nt: TGTGCCAGCAGTCCCCCGCAGGCGGGAGGAGAAAAACTGTTTTTT
cdr3_aa: CASSPPQAGGEKLFF
cdr3_length: 15
v_call: TRBV28
clone_size: NA
d_call: NA
j_call: TRBJ1-4

cdr3_nt: TGTGCCAGCAGCTTAGCCCAGGGAGAGACCCAGTACTTC
cdr3_aa: CASSLAQGETQYF
cdr3_length: 13
v_call: TRBV7-2
clone_size: NA
d_call: NA
j_call: TRBJ2-5

cdr3_nt: TGTGCCAGCTCACCTGGGCAGGGTGAAAAACTGTTTTTT
cdr3_aa: CASSPGQGEKLFF
cdr3_length: 13
v_call: TRBV18
clone_size: NA
d_call: NA
j_call: TRBJ1-4

cdr3_nt: TGTGCCAGCAGCTTAAGCTCTAGCGCGGGACTTGCCTACGAGCAGTACTTC
cdr3_aa: CASSLSSSAGLAYEQYF
cdr3_length: 17
v_call: TRBV11-2
clone_size: NA
d_call: NA
j_call: TRBJ2-7

cdr3_nt: TGTGCCAGCAGTTACTCGATGTGGCCTGGAAACACCATATATTTT
cdr3_aa: CASSYSMWPGNTIYF
cdr3_length: 15
v_call: TRBV6-5
clone_size: NA
d_call: NA
j_call: TRBJ1-3

cdr3_nt: TGTGCCAGCAGTGGGGGAGGGGGACCGACCATCGGTCGCAATCAGCCCCAGCATTTT
cdr3_aa: CASSGGGGPTIGRNQPQHF
cdr3_length: 19
v_call: TRBV6-1
clone_size: NA
d_call: NA
j_call: TRBJ1-5

cdr3_nt: TGTGCCAGCAGCTTGGCGACAGGGGGCAGATGGAACACTGAAGCTTTCTTT
cdr3_aa: CASSLATGGRWNTEAFF
cdr3_length: 17
v_call: TRBV5-4
clone_size: once
d_call: TRBD1
j_call: TRBJ1-1

cdr3_nt: TGTGCCAGCAGGGACAGGGCCACAGATACGCAGTATTTT
cdr3_aa: CASRDRATDTQYF
cdr3_length: 13
v_call: TRBV6-5
clone_size: NA
d_call: TRBD1
j_call: TRBJ2-3

cdr3_nt: TGTGCCAGCAGCGTCGGGACAGGGGGCGCCGAGCAGTACTTC
cdr3_aa: CASSVGTGGAEQYF
cdr3_length: 14
v_call: TRBV9
clone_size: NA
d_call: TRBD1
j_call: TRBJ2-7

cdr3_nt: TGTGCCAGCAGCTGGGGTCCGGGACAGGGTTACGAGCAGTACTTC
cdr3_aa: CASSWGPGQGYEQYF
cdr3_length: 15
v_call: TRBV5-6
clone_size: NA
d_call: TRBD1
j_call: TRBJ2-7

cdr3_nt: TGCGCCAGCAGCTTGGCCGGAGGGGGCCCCCACACAGATACGCAGTATTTT
cdr3_aa: CASSLAGGGPHTDTQYF
cdr3_length: 17
v_call: TRBV5-1
clone_size: NA
d_call: NA
j_call: TRBJ2-3

cdr3_nt: TGTGCCACCAGCAGGGGGGGGGCCCTCAATGAGCAGTTCTTC
cdr3_aa: CATSRGGALNEQFF
cdr3_length: 14
v_call: TRBV15
clone_size: NA
d_call: NA
j_call: TRBJ2-1

cdr3_nt: TGTGCCAGCAGCTTAGATTCCAGGGCAATCTACGAGCAGTACTTC
cdr3_aa: CASSLDSRAIYEQYF
cdr3_length: 15
v_call: TRBV11-1
clone_size: NA
d_call: NA
j_call: TRBJ2-7

cdr3_nt: TGTGCCAGCAGCCAAGAACAGGGGGGGGAGTATGGCTACACCTTC
cdr3_aa: CASSQEQGGEYGYTF
cdr3_length: 15
v_call: TRBV4-2
clone_size: NA
d_call: TRBD1
j_call: TRBJ1-2

cdr3_nt: TGTGCCAGCAGCCAAGGGCTGGGAGGGAACTATGGCTACACCTTC
cdr3_aa: CASSQGLGGNYGYTF
cdr3_length: 15
v_call: TRBV3-1/TRBV3-2
clone_size: NA
d_call: NA
j_call: TRBJ1-2

cdr3_nt: TGCGCCAGCAGCCAAGATTCTGGGACTCCCTCTGGGGCCAACGTCCTGACTTTC
cdr3_aa: CASSQDSGTPSGANVLTF
cdr3_length: 18
v_call: TRBV4-3
clone_size: NA
d_call: NA
j_call: TRBJ2-6

cdr3_nt: TGTGCCAGCAGCTTAAGAGTGGTTGAGCCTAAACTGTTTTTT
cdr3_aa: CASSLRVVEPKLFF
cdr3_length: 14
v_call: TRBV7-4
clone_size: NA
d_call: NA
j_call: TRBJ1-4

cdr3_nt: TGTGCCATCAGAGACGGGACTCAAGCTTCACCCCTCCACTTT
cdr3_aa: CAIRDGTQASPLHF
cdr3_length: 14
v_call: TRBV10-3
clone_size: few
d_call: NA
j_call: TRBJ1-6

cdr3_nt: TGTGCCAGCAGCGCGCCGGGGGGCGCGTTCTATGAGCAGTTCTTC
cdr3_aa: CASSAPGGAFYEQFF
cdr3_length: 15
v_call: TRBV7-9
clone_size: NA
d_call: NA
j_call: TRBJ2-1

cdr3_nt: TGTGCCAGCAGCTCGTTAGTCACAGATACGCAGTATTTT
cdr3_aa: CASSSLVTDTQYF
cdr3_length: 13
v_call: TRBV7-6
clone_size: once
d_call: NA
j_call: TRBJ2-3

cdr3_nt: TGTGCCAGCAGTTCCGGGGATACTAACTATGGCTACACCTTC
cdr3_aa: CASSSGDTNYGYTF
cdr3_length: 14
v_call: TRBV6-6
clone_size: NA
d_call: NA
j_call: TRBJ1-2

cdr3_nt: TGTGCCAGCAGCTTAGGGGACAGGAGCTCTGGAAACACCATATATTTT
cdr3_aa: CASSLGDRSSGNTIYF
cdr3_length: 16
v_call: TRBV11-2
clone_size: NA
d_call: TRBD1
j_call: TRBJ1-3

cdr3_nt: TGCAGCGCAAAACCGGGATCGGCGGAGACCCAGTACTTC
cdr3_aa: CSAKPGSAETQYF
cdr3_length: 13
v_call: TRBV29-1
clone_size: NA
d_call: NA
j_call: TRBJ2-5

cdr3_nt: TGTGCCAGCAGCCCAGGAACGAACACTGAAGCTTTCTTT
cdr3_aa: CASSPGTNTEAFF
cdr3_length: 13
v_call: TRBV12-3/TRBV12-4
clone_size: NA
d_call: NA
j_call: TRBJ1-1

cdr3_nt: TGTGCCAGCAGAGCGGGACAGGGATCCGTAAAACTGTTTTTT
cdr3_aa: CASRAGQGSVKLFF
cdr3_length: 14
v_call: TRBV27
clone_size: once
d_call: TRBD1
j_call: TRBJ1-4

cdr3_nt: TGCGCCAGCAGCCCCTTGGGACAGCAAGAGACCCAGTACTTC
cdr3_aa: CASSPLGQQETQYF
cdr3_length: 14
v_call: TRBV5-1
clone_size: NA
d_call: TRBD1
j_call: TRBJ2-5

cdr3_nt: TGCGCCAGCAAAGCCACAGGGCTTGGGGCCAACGTCCTGACTTTC
cdr3_aa: CASKATGLGANVLTF
cdr3_length: 15
v_call: TRBV5-1
clone_size: once
d_call: NA
j_call: TRBJ2-6